This TCR beta chain was sequenced in a study of technical replicates of blood from a few donors (dated by TCRdb to 2015 to 2018). From the germline V gene, CDR1 is SQVTM and CDR2 is ANQGSEA. Trimming removed 6 bases from V and 9 bases from J, leaving 12 bases between the germline ends. Measured from the cysteine to the phenylalanine, the CDR3 is 11 residues long. The entry retains the CDR3 DNA only, 33 bases that are in frame from base 1. A note on this clone: Its target antigen remains unknown. Within one base of it there is no much larger clone, and no base qualities were kept.

The library was produced with the immunoSEQ multiplex PCR assay. Held by TCRdb, this immuneACCESS table contains in-frame sequences only and omits some clones. Under half of the omission traces to an unresolved V gene where checked; the cause of the rest is unknown. For this sample there are around 80,000 clones; around 94% appear just once. The top ten clones comprise about 0.39% of the sample. This TCR was sampled from a human donor in good health. Recombination joined TRBV29-1 with TRBJ2-1; the D gene remains uncertain. The sample consisted of T cells isolated from PBMCs. The CDR3 corresponds to CSVPNRGEQFF. The nucleotides are TGCAGCGTCCCAAACCGCGGTGAGCAGTTCTTC.